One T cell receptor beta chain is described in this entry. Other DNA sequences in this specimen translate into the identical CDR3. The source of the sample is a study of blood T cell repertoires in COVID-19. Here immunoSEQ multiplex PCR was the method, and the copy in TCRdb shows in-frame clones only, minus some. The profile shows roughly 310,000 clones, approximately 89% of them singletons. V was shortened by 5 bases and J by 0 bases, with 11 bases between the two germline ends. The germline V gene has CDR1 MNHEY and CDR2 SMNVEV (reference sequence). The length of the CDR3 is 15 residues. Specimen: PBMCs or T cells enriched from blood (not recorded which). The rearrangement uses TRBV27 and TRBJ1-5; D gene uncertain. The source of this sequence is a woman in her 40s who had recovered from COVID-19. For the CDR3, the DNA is TGTGCCAGCAGTCCTAACGGGTATAGCAATCAGCCCCAGCATTTT. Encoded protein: CASSPNGYSNQPQHF.